The sequence of this T cell receptor (beta chain) was determined in a study of T cells after yellow fever vaccination. They built TCR cDNA with 5'RACE template switching, a step that put in a universal primer site and UMIs. In TCRdb, the 5' RACE reads were re-called with MiXCR into one record per CDR3 protein. Found here are fewer than 400,000 distinct CDR3 sequences, approximately 5.7% of them singletons; the top ten hold over 14%. This clonotype has more than one count but fewer than ten. Trimming took off 2 bases at V and 3 bases at J, with 4 bases between the two ends. Germline CDR1 DFQATT, CDR2 SNEGSKA (reference sequence). This CDR3 comprises 11 residues.

The clonotype was recovered from a man aged 25-40 years who received the YFV17D yellow fever vaccine. Sequencing was performed on PBMCs, taken 5 days after the yellow fever booster vaccination. The rearrangement joins TRBV20-1 to TRBJ2-5; D not resolved. The CDR3 reads CSARKEETQYF. The DNA of the CDR3 is TGCAGTGCTAGAAAGGAAGAGACCCAGTACTTC.